These T cell receptor beta chains were read from a single sample in a study of T cell changes during pregnancy in multiple sclerosis. Clones were sequenced by immunoSEQ multiplex PCR, and TCRdb holds only the in-frame ones, with some missing. The data contain under 130,000 clones, 80% to 95% of them singletons. Sequenced here: peripheral blood, sampled after pregnancy. These receptors came from a female donor with multiple sclerosis, enrolled in a pregnancy study. Each CDR3 is given with its conserved first and last residue. Only some rows state a clone size, as once, few, many or a class for expanded clones.

clone_size: once
j_call: TRBJ1-3
v_call: TRBV6-5
cdr3_aa: CASSSDRADTIYF

clone_size: few
j_call: TRBJ1-4
v_call: TRBV30
cdr3_aa: CAWSVLSGEKLFF

clone_size: -
j_call: TRBJ1-5
v_call: TRBV6-5
cdr3_aa: CASRSTGGSQPQHF

clone_size: -
j_call: TRBJ1-4
v_call: TRBV29-1
cdr3_aa: CSVTPTGGGKEKLFF

clone_size: -
j_call: TRBJ1-1
v_call: TRBV27
cdr3_aa: CASSWTLGTEAFF

clone_size: -
j_call: TRBJ2-7
v_call: TRBV18
cdr3_aa: CASSPTGIEQYF

clone_size: -
j_call: TRBJ1-5
v_call: TRBV2
cdr3_aa: CASSGGPSNQPQHF

clone_size: -
j_call: TRBJ2-3
v_call: TRBV5-1
cdr3_aa: CASSWSGRGDTQYF

clone_size: -
j_call: TRBJ2-7
v_call: TRBV10-3
cdr3_aa: CAISTGTGPYEQYF

clone_size: -
j_call: TRBJ2-3
v_call: TRBV6-1
cdr3_aa: CASSVRTGIFDTQYF

clone_size: -
j_call: TRBJ1-6
v_call: TRBV19
cdr3_aa: CASSIVGDSPLHF

clone_size: -
j_call: TRBJ2-3
v_call: TRBV7-3
cdr3_aa: CASSLTGGAADTQYF

clone_size: -
j_call: TRBJ1-5
v_call: TRBV27
cdr3_aa: CASSPGTGSFHSNQPQHF

clone_size: -
j_call: TRBJ1-4
v_call: TRBV19
cdr3_aa: CASRLTADNEKLFF

clone_size: -
j_call: TRBJ2-4
v_call: TRBV6-1
cdr3_aa: CASSAGLAGGLMLAKNIQYF

clone_size: -
j_call: TRBJ2-3
v_call: TRBV9
cdr3_aa: CASSVGRGDTDTQYF

clone_size: -
j_call: TRBJ1-1
v_call: TRBV5-6
cdr3_aa: CASSLSQKINTEAFF

clone_size: -
j_call: TRBJ2-2
v_call: TRBV13
cdr3_aa: CASSTYTGELFF

clone_size: -
j_call: TRBJ2-1
v_call: TRBV5-1
cdr3_aa: CASSLGGPGLHGNEQFF

clone_size: -
j_call: TRBJ1-1
v_call: TRBV6-1
cdr3_aa: CASRTGIVLGSEAFF

clone_size: -
j_call: TRBJ2-7
v_call: TRBV18
cdr3_aa: CASSPPHRQRNYEQYF

clone_size: once
j_call: TRBJ2-3
v_call: TRBV15
cdr3_aa: CATSRDGAGTGMTDTQYF

clone_size: -
j_call: TRBJ1-2
v_call: TRBV9
cdr3_aa: CASSVVEGPYGYTF

clone_size: -
j_call: TRBJ1-1
v_call: TRBV5-1
cdr3_aa: CASSLARTTNTEAFF

clone_size: few
j_call: TRBJ1-1
v_call: TRBV7-9
cdr3_aa: CASSLRTEAFF

clone_size: once
j_call: TRBJ2-4
v_call: TRBV2
cdr3_aa: CASSADRSLLNIQYF

clone_size: -
j_call: TRBJ2-1
v_call: TRBV7-3
cdr3_aa: CASSLIQGVNEQFF

clone_size: once
j_call: TRBJ2-2
v_call: TRBV29-1
cdr3_aa: CSAEARGDVTGELFF

clone_size: -
j_call: TRBJ1-1
v_call: TRBV2
cdr3_aa: CASIGDMNTEAFF